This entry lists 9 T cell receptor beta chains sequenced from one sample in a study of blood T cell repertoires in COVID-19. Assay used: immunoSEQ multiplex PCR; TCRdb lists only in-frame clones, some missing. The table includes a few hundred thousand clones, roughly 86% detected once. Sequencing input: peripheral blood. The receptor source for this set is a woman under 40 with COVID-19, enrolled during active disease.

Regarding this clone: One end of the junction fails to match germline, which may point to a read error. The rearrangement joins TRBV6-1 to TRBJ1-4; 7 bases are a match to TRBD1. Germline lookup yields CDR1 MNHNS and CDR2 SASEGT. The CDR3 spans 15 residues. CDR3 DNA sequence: TGTGCCAGCAGGGAAGACAGGGCAACTAATGAAAAACTGTTTTTT. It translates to CASREDRATNEKLFF.

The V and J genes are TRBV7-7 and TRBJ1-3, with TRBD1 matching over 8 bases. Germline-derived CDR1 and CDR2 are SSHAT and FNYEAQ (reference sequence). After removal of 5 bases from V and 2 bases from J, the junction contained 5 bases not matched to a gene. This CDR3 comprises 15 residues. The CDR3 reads CASSKATGAGNTIYF. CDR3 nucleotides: TGTGCCAGCAGCAAGGCGACAGGGGCTGGAAACACCATATATTTT.

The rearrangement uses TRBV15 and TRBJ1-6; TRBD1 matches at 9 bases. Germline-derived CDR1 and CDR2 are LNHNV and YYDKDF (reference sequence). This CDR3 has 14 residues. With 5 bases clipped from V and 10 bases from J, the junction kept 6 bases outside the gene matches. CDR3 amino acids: CATSPGTGQSPLHF. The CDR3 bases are TGTGCCACCAGCCCCGGGACAGGGCAATCACCCCTCCACTTT.

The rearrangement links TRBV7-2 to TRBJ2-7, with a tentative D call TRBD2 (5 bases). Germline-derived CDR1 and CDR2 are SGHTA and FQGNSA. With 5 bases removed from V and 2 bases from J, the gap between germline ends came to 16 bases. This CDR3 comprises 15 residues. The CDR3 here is CASSGRLISPYEQYF. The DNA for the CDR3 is TGTGCCAGCAGCGGGAGATTAATCAGCCCCTACGAGCAGTACTTC.

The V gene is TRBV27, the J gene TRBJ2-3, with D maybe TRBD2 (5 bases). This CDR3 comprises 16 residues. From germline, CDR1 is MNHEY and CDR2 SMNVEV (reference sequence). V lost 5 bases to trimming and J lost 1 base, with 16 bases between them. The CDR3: CASSPLSGIGTDTQYF. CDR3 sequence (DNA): TGTGCCAGCAGTCCCCTTTCGGGGATCGGCACAGATACGCAGTATTTT.

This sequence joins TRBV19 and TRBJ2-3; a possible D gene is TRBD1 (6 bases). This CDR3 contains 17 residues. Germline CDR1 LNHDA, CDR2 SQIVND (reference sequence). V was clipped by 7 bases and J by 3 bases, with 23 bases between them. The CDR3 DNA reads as TGTGCCAGTACCCCGAGAGGGCACAGGGTGAGGACAGATACGCAGTATTTT. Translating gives CASTPRGHRVRTDTQYF.

CDR3 loop: CATSRLRDRGEDWFF. Here the CDR3 DNA reads TGTGCCACCAGCAGACTCCGGGACAGGGGGGAGGATTGGTTCTTC. The V call is TRBV15, the J call TRBJ2-1; 11 bases align to TRBD1. V dropped 2 bases and J dropped 15; count of bases not matched to a gene: 12. The CDR3 totals 15 residues. The V gene's germline CDR1 is LNHNV and CDR2 YYDKDF (reference sequence).

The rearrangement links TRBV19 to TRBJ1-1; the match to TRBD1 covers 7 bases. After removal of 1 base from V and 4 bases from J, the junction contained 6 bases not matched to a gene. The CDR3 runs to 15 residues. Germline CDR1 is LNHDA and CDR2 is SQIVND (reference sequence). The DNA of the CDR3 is TGTGCCAGTAGTATAGCTAGGACAGGTCCCACTGAAGCTTTCTTT. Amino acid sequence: CASSIARTGPTEAFF.

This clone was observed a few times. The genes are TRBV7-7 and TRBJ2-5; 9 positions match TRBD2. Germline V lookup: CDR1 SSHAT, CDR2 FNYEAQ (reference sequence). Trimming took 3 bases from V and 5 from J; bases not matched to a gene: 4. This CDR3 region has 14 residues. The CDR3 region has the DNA TGTGCCAGCAGCTTCAGTAGCGGGGGTGAGACCCAGTACTTC. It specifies CASSFSSGGETQYF.